The 23 T cell receptor beta chains below all came from one sample that was sequenced in a study of low-dose radiotherapy and immunotherapy resistance in tumors. Alpha- and beta-chain coverage of first-strand cDNA came from TRAV- and TRBV-specific primers. Amplification of TCRs used a constant-region primer and V-primer adapter for roughly 21 PCR cycles. One entry per CDR3 protein results from TCRdb running MiXCR on the reads. The data contain roughly 10,000 distinct CDR3 sequences, around 40% of them singletons. The origin of the receptors is a human donor with advanced metastatic prostate, ovarian, gallbladder or colorectal cancer (not recorded which). This table probably holds off-target reads from a library built for another chain.

The J gene is TRBJ2-7, the V gene TRBV25-1, with a weak D call TRBD2 (8 bases). This CDR3 is built from 16 residues. Trimming cost V 0 bases and J 3 bases, with 15 bases left between them. CDR1 is MGHDK and CDR2 is SYGVNS in the germline V gene. CDR3 region: CASSEYRGGQIYEQYF. For the CDR3, the DNA is TGTGCCAGCAGTGAATACCGGGGGGGACAGATCTACGAGCAGTACTTC.

This clonotype showed up just a few times. The CDR3 region has the DNA TGTGCCAGCAGGGAAACTGGGGTGCAGCCCCAGCATTTT. It is translated as CASRETGVQPQHF. V is TRBV2 and J is TRBJ1-5; D unresolved. V was cut by 6 bases and J by 7 bases, with 13 bases left in between. The CDR3 has 13 residues. Germline V gives CDR1 SNHLY, CDR2 FYNNEI.

The genes are TRBV28 and TRBJ1-4; 9 bases fit TRBD1. Unmatched junction bases numbered 2, after V lost 8 bases and J lost 7 bases. Germline V gene data show CDR1 as MDHEN and CDR2 as SYDVKM. This CDR3 has 12 residues. DNA of the CDR3: TGTGCCAGCCGGGACAGGGCTGAAAAACTGTTTTTT. It yields the protein CASRDRAEKLFF.

The genes are TRBV6-1 and TRBJ1-5; a possible D gene is TRBD1 (6 bases). V was clipped by 4 bases and J by 6 bases, with 13 bases between them. Germline values: CDR1 MNHNS, CDR2 SASEGT. The CDR3 runs to 14 residues. The DNA for the CDR3 is TGTGCCAGCAGTGTCAACAGGGCCGGTCAGCCCCAGCATTTT. This codes for CASSVNRAGQPQHF.

V usage is TRBV29-1 and J usage is TRBJ2-7; TRBD1 matches 10 bases. This CDR3 region has 15 residues. V lost 0 bases, J lost 3 bases, and 5 bases stayed unmatched. CDR1 and CDR2 (germline): SQVTM, ANQGSEA. CDR3 DNA: TGCAGCGTTGAAGATCTCGGGACAGGGGTCTACGAGCAGTACTTC. Amino acid sequence: CSVEDLGTGVYEQYF.

This clonotype was detected a few times. The chain joins TRBV7-3 to TRBJ2-2; D is unclear. Germline V CDR1 and CDR2: SGHTA, FQGTGA. V was clipped by 2 bases and J by 2 bases, with 6 bases between them. This CDR3 spans 14 amino acids. Written as DNA, the CDR3 is TGTGCCAGCAGCTTACTTCTTAACACCGGGGAGCTGTTTTTT. It specifies CASSLLLNTGELFF.

The chain combines TRBV5-1 with TRBJ2-2; 12 bases map to TRBD2. Trimming removed 0 bases from V and 0 bases from J; junction bases left unmatched: 0. CDR3 size: 17 residues. In germline, CDR1 is SGHRS, CDR2 YFSETQ. The CDR3, as DNA: TGCGCCAGCAGCTTGGGACTAGCGGGAGCGAACACCGGGGAGCTGTTTTTT. It encodes CASSLGLAGANTGELFF.

Turning to this clonotype: One junction end does not reproduce the germline sequence, and a read error may be involved. V is TRBV12-3 or TRBV12-4 and J is TRBJ2-7, with D maybe TRBD1 (6 bases). The CDR3 is made up of 15 amino acids. The CDR3 coding sequence is TGTGCCACCAGTTTATTTGGCAGGGGAAACTACGAGCAGTACTTC. Its translation: CATSLFGRGNYEQYF.

The chain employs TRBV7-9 and TRBJ1-2; TRBD1 matches at 7 bases. Germline V gene lookup returns CDR1 SEHNR and CDR2 FQNEAQ (reference sequence). This CDR3 has 15 amino acids. J lost 0 bases, V lost 5 bases, and 6 bases had no gene match. The CDR3 nucleotides are TGTGCCAGCAGCGCACAGGGGTCCTCTAACTATGGCTACACCTTC. It encodes CASSAQGSSNYGYTF.

V is TRBV10-3 and J is TRBJ1-5; D gene ambiguous. CDR1 and CDR2 (germline): ENHRY, SYGVKD. The V end was cut by 3 bases, the J end by 1 base, with 16 bases between. This CDR3 has 17 amino acids. CDR3 residues: CAISDPISGESNQPQHF. In DNA form, the CDR3 reads TGTGCCATCAGTGATCCTATATCCGGGGAGAGCAATCAGCCCCAGCATTTT.

In this sample, this clonotype turned up a few times. The chain carries TRBV5-1 and TRBJ2-2; D may be TRBD1 (6 bases). The CDR3 length is 13 residues. Germline assignment: CDR1 SGHRS and CDR2 YFSETQ. V shed 7 bases and J shed 5 bases, with 12 bases lying between them. CDR3 in DNA: TGCGCCAGCGGGGGCCAATCAACCGGGGAGCTGTTTTTT. As protein: CASGGQSTGELFF.

This clonotype was detected a few times. The rearrangement links TRBV4-2 to TRBJ1-1; D gene uncertain. CDR3 length equals 15 residues. Germline V lookup: CDR1 LGHNA, CDR2 YNFKEQ. The ends were cut back, 1 base at V and 4 bases at J, with 13 bases in the middle. As DNA, the CDR3 is TGTGCCAGCAGCCAAGTAGACGGAGAGAGCACTGAAGCTTTCTTT. Protein sequence: CASSQVDGESTEAFF.

This clonotype was observed a few times. J is TRBJ2-3 and V is TRBV2; D may correspond to TRBD1 or TRBD2 (7 bases each). CDR1 and CDR2 (germline): SNHLY, FYNNEI. Trimming left V 11 bases short and J 2 bases short, with 14 bases between. This CDR3 region has 13 residues. The CDR3: CASRGGFTDTQYF. Here the CDR3 DNA reads TGTGCCTCCAGGGGGGGGTTCACAGATACGCAGTATTTT.

This clonotype is termed medium-sized (0.01 to 0.1%). The chain is built from TRBV19 and TRBJ1-1; D remains unclear. Germline CDR1 LNHDA, CDR2 SQIVND (reference sequence). V dropped 3 bases and J dropped 6 bases, with 11 bases sitting between them. This CDR3 contains 13 residues. The chain's CDR3 is CASSMGGASEAFF. CDR3 in DNA: TGTGCCAGTAGTATGGGTGGAGCGTCTGAAGCTTTCTTT.

This clonotype was detected only once. The V and J genes are TRBV7-8 and TRBJ2-1; weak D call: TRBD1 (5 bases). Germline V gene sequence: CDR1 SGHVS, CDR2 FQNEAQ. Deletions cut 2 bases from V and 5 bases from J, with 10 bases between. The CDR3 contains 14 residues. The CDR3 protein is CASSLSRVNNEQFF. CDR3 nucleotides: TGTGCCAGCAGCTTAAGCAGGGTAAACAATGAGCAGTTCTTC.

The V call is TRBV2, the J call TRBJ2-5; possibly TRBD2 for D (5 bases). The germline V gene encodes CDR1 SNHLY and CDR2 FYNNEI. Trimming cost V 5 bases and J 2 bases, with 21 bases left between them. This CDR3 spans 17 amino acids. CDR3 amino acids: CASSPPWLAEGQETQYF. In DNA, the CDR3 is TGTGCCAGCAGTCCCCCCTGGCTAGCAGAAGGACAAGAGACCCAGTACTTC.

By share, this clonotype ranks as medium-sized. The chain carries TRBV6-1 and TRBJ1-5; D unclear. Germline CDR1 and CDR2: MNHNS and SASEGT. This CDR3 comprises 14 residues. Deletions cut 1 base from V and 7 bases from J, with 11 bases between. CDR3 in amino acids: CASSEVGFGQPQHF. Written as DNA, the CDR3 is TGTGCCAGCAGTGAAGTGGGGTTCGGGCAGCCCCAGCATTTT.

CDR3 nucleotides: TGTGCCAGCAGTTCCCGGGACGCTCGGCCGGGAGCTTTCTTT. Its translation: CASSSRDARPGAFF. The V and J genes are TRBV12-3 or TRBV12-4 and TRBJ1-1, with D possibly matching TRBD1 (5 bases). The CDR3 is 14 residues long. V shed 4 bases and J shed 10 bases, with 19 bases lying between them.

The chain uses TRBV6-5 and TRBJ2-3, with TRBD2 matching over 8 bases. This CDR3 has 17 amino acids. Germline trimming cut 6 bases from V and 0 bases from J; bases unmatched to any gene: 11. Germline assignment: CDR1 MNHEY and CDR2 SVGAGI. This chain's CDR3 is CASSLEAGAYSTDTQYF. The CDR3 nucleotides are TGTGCCAGCAGCCTCGAAGCGGGGGCCTATAGCACAGATACGCAGTATTTT.

The rearrangement links TRBV6-2 or TRBV6-3 to TRBJ1-5, with a weak D call TRBD1 (5 bases). The CDR3 runs 14 residues. Trimming removed 5 bases from V and 6 bases from J, with 14 bases in between. The germline V gene encodes CDR1 MNHEY and CDR2 SVGEGT. For the CDR3, the DNA is TGTGCCAGCAGTGAAGTAAGGGGAGGTCAGCCCCAGCATTTT. Its translation: CASSEVRGGQPQHF.

This clonotype was counted a few times. The chain combines TRBV12-3 or TRBV12-4 with TRBJ2-7; 11 positions agree with TRBD1. Losses at the gene ends were 5 bases for V and 2 bases for J; bases not matched to a gene: 8. The CDR3 totals 16 residues. The CDR3 DNA reads as TGTGCCAGCAGTCCGGAACGGGACAGGGGGGCCTACGAGCAGTACTTC. This codes for CASSPERDRGAYEQYF.

The chain has TRBV9 and TRBJ2-2; a weak D match, TRBD2 (5 bases). Trimming removed 3 bases at V and 6 bases at J, with 6 bases between. The CDR3 consists of 12 residues. Germline-derived CDR1 and CDR2 are SGDLS and YYNGEE. The CDR3 DNA follows: TGTGCCAGCAGCGCGGAGGCCGGGGAGCTGTTTTTT. Encoded protein: CASSAEAGELFF.

The genes are TRBV19 and TRBJ1-6; D uncertain. The germline V gene encodes CDR1 LNHDA and CDR2 SQIVND (reference sequence). Between the trimmed V and J ends, which lost 10 bases and 1 base, there was a span of 14 bases. The CDR3 extends over 15 amino acids. The CDR3 coding sequence is TGTGCCACTACTGGGGAGGCTTCCTATAATTCACCCCTCCACTTT. Protein: CATTGEASYNSPLHF.